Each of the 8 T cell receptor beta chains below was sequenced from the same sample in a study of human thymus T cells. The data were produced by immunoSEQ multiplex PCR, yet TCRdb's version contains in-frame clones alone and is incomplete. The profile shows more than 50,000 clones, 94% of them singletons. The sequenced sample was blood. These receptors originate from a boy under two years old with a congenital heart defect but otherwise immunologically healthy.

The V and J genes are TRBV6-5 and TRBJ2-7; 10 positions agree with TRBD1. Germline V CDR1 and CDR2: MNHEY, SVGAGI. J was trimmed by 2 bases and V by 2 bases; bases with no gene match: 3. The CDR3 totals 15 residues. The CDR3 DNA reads TGTGCCAGCAGTTACGGGGACAGGGGTCCCTACGAGCAGTACTTC. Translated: CASSYGDRGPYEQYF.

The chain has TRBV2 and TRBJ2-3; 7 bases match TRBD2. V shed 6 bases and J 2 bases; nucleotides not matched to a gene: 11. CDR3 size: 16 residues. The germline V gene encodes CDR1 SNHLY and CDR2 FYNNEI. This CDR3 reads CASSAGLSPNTDTQYF. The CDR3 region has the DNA TGTGCCAGCAGCGCGGGACTATCCCCTAACACAGATACGCAGTATTTT.

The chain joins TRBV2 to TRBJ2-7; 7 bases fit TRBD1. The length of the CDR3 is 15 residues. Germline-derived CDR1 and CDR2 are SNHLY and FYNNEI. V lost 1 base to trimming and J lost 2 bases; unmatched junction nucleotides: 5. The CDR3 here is CASSEGLGQTYEQYF. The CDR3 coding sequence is TGTGCCAGCAGTGAAGGCCTGGGACAGACCTACGAGCAGTACTTC.

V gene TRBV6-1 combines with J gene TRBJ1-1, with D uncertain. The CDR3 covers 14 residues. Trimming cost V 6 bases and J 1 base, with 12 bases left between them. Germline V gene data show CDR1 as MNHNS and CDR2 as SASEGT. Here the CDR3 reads CASRTYMGNTEAFF. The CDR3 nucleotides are TGTGCCAGCAGGACTTACATGGGGAACACTGAAGCTTTCTTT.

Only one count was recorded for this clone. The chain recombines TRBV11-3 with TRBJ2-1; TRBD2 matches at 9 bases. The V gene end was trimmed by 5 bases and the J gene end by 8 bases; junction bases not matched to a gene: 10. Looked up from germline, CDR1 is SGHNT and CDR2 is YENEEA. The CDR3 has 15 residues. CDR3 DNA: TGTGCCAGCAGCCCAGGTGGCGGGGGGGTAGATGAGCAGTTCTTC. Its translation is CASSPGGGGVDEQFF.

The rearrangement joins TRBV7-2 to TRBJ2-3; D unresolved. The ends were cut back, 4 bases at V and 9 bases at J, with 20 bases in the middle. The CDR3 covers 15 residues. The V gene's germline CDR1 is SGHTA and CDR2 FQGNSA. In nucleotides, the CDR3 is TGTGCCAGCAGCTCCGCGCTAGGCCTTGGGTGGACGCAGTATTTT. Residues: CASSSALGLGWTQYF.

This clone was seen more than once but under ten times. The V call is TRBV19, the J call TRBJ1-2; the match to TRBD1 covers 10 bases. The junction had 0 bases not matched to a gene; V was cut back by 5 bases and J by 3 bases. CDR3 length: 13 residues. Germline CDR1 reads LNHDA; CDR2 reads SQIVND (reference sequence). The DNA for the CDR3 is TGTGCCAGTAGTGACAGGGGGCACTATGGCTACACCTTC. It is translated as CASSDRGHYGYTF. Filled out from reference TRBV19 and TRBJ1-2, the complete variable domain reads DGGITQSPKYLFRKEGQNVTLSCEQNLNHDAMYWYRQDPGQGLRLIYYSQIVNDFQKGDIAEGYSVSREKKESFPLTVTSAQKNPTAFYLCASSDRGHYGYTFGSGTRLTVV.

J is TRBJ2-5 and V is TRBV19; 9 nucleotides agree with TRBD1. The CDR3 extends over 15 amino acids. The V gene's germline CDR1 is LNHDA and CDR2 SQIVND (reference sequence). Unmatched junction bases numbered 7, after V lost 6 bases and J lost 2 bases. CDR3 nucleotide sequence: TGTGCCAGTAGACGTACAGGGGGCGGGCAAGAGACCCAGTACTTC. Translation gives CASRRTGGGQETQYF.